This T cell receptor beta chain was recorded in a study of post-analysis software for immune sequencing data. In the study overall: Recorded disease courses covered relapsing-remitting, secondary progressive and progressive-relapsing multiple sclerosis. Some patients had no subtype annotation. Whole-study findings and limits: A significant reduction in normalized Chao1 diversity was observed in multiple sclerosis patients versus controls. Under F measure analysis, samples from one preparation batch co-clustered strongly. The five TRBV segments detected at higher frequency in patients than in controls included TRBV5-6, TRBV5-1 and TRBV20-1.

This clonotype has just a few counts. Its antigen is not known. TCR beta cDNA libraries had unique molecular identifiers. From around 1 to 10 million T cells, roughly 540,000 cDNA molecules were obtained. One entry per CDR3 protein results from TCRdb running MiXCR on the PCR reads. The top ten clones hold around 10% of a sample with 450,000 or so distinct CDR3 sequences, roughly 45% of them seen once. CDR3 size: 14 residues. V gave up 8 bases and J gave up 2 bases, with 16 bases separating them. CDR1 SEHNR and CDR2 FQNEAQ come from the germline V gene (reference sequence). This chain joins TRBV7-9 and TRBJ2-7; the D call may be TRBD1 or TRBD2 (6 bases each). Sequenced material: blood. The sequence derives from a girl aged 10 to 17 with multiple sclerosis. The CDR3 reads CASSEGTSPYEQYF. The DNA of the CDR3 is TGTGCCAGCTCGGAGGGGACAAGTCCCTACGAGCAGTACTTC.